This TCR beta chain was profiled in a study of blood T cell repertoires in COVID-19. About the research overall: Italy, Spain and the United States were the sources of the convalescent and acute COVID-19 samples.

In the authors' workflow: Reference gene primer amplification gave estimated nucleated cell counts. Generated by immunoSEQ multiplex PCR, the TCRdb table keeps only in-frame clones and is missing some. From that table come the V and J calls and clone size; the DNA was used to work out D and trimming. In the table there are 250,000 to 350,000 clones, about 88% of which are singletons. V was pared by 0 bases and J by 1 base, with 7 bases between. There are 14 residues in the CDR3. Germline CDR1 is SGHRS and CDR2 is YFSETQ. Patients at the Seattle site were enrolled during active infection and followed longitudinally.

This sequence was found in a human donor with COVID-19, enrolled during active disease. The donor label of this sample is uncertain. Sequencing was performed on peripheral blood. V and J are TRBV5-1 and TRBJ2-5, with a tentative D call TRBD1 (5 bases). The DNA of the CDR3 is TGCGCCAGCAGCTTGGCCAGGGTCCAAGAGACCCAGTACTTC. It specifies CASSLARVQETQYF.